Given below is one TCR beta chain in context. Naive CD8 cells lacked CD45RO, underwent positive selection for CCR7 and left out terminally differentiated effector memory CD45RA+ cells. The record originates from a study of shared clonotypes between healthy human individuals. Profiled with immunoSEQ multiplex PCR; TCRdb holds only in-frame clones, not every one. The repertoire consists of around 1.9 million clones, with about 93% occurring once and the leading ten covering roughly 1.7%. V lost 5 bases, J lost 2 bases, and 13 bases lay in between. The germline gives CDR1 SEHNR, CDR2 FQNEAQ (reference sequence). CDR3 length: 14 amino acids.

This TCR was recovered from a man younger than 35 in good health. Some clones in this sample may be carry-over from other donors' samples. What was sequenced was naive CD8+ T cells from PBMCs. The chain links TRBV7-9 to TRBJ2-7; D call uncertain. The CDR3 sequence is CASSPPAGAYEQYF. The CDR3 DNA is TGTGCCAGCAGCCCGCCGGCCGGAGCCTACGAGCAGTACTTC.